The clone carrying this T cell receptor (beta chain) occurred many times. The data were taken from a study of T cells in Graves' hyperthyroidism and ophthalmopathy. About the research overall: Peripheral blood was collected at initial diagnosis, before any treatment.

Amplification targeted TCR beta CDR3 regions from RNA transcripts. HTBI primers were used for first-round RT-PCR of the TCR CDR3. MiXCR was run by TCRdb on the multiplex PCR reads, yielding one entry per CDR3 protein. The profile shows fewer than 600,000 distinct CDR3 sequences, approximately 15% of them singletons. The trim removed 2 bases at V and 8 bases at J, leaving 6 bases unmatched. The germline CDR1 and CDR2 sequences are GTSNPN and SVGIG (reference sequence). CDR3 length: 14 residues. The sample consisted of blood. The chain uses TRBV30 and TRBJ2-1, with TRBD1 matching 10 bases. The source of this sequence is a woman between 18 and 29 years old with Graves' hyperthyroidism. The CDR3 DNA reads as TGTGCCTGGAGTATGGGACAGGGGTCTCATGAGCAGTTCTTC. Protein: CAWSMGQGSHEQFF.